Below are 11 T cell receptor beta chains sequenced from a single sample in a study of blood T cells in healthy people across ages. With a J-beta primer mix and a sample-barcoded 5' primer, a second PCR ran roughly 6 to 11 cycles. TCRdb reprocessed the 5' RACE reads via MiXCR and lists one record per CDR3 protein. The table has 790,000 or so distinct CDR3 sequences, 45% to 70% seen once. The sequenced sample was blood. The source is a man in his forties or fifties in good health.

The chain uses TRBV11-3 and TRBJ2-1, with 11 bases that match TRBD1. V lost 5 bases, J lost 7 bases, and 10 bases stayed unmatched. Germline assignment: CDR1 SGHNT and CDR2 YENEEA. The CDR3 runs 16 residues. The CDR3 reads CASSGQGAGGKNEQFF. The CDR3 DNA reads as TGTGCCAGCAGCGGACAGGGGGCGGGGGGGAAGAATGAGCAGTTCTTC.

This CDR3 is CSVETTGAGETQYF. CDR3 bases: TGCAGCGTTGAAACTACAGGGGCCGGGGAGACCCAGTACTTC. The rearrangement uses TRBV29-1 and TRBJ2-5; TRBD1 aligns across 7 bases. J lost 5 bases, V lost 2 bases, and 8 bases had no gene match. The germline gives CDR1 SQVTM, CDR2 ANQGSEA. The CDR3 loop spans 14 amino acids.

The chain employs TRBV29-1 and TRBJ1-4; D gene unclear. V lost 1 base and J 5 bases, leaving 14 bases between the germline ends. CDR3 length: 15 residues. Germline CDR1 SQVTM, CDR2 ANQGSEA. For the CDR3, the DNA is TGCAGCGTTGAAGGCGAGACGGCAGGCAATGAAAAACTGTTTTTT. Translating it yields CSVEGETAGNEKLFF.

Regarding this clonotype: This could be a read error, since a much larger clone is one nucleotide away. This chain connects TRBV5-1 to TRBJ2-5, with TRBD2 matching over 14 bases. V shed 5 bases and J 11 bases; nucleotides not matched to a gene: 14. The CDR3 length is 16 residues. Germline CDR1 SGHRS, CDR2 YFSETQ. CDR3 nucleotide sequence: TGCGCCAGCAGTGCCGGACTAGCGGGGGGCCTGAATGAGCAGTACTTC. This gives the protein CASSAGLAGGLNEQYF.

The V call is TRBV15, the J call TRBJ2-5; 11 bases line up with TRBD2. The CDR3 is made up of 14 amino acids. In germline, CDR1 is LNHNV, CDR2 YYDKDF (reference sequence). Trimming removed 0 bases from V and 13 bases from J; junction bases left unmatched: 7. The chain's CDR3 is CATSRDILAGDPYF. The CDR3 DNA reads TGTGCCACCAGCAGAGATATACTAGCGGGAGACCCGTACTTC.

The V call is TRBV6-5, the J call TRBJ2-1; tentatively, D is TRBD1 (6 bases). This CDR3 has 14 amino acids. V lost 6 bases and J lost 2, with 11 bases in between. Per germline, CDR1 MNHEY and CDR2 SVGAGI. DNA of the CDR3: TGTGCCAGCAGGATCGGACAGACCTACAATGAGCAGTTCTTC. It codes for CASRIGQTYNEQFF.

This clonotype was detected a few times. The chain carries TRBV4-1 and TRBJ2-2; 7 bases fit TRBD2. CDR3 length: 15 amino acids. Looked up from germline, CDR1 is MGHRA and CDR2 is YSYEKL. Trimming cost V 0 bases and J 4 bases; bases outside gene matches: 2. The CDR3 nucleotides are TGCGCCAGCAGCCAAGAAGGGAGGGGCACCGGGGAGCTGTTTTTT. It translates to CASSQEGRGTGELFF.

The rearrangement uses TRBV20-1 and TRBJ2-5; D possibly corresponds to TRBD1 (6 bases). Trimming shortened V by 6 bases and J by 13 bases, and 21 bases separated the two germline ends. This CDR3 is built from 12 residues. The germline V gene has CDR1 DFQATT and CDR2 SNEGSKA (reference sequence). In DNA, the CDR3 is TGCAGTGCGGCAGGGGCGACGCCAAACCCGTACTTC. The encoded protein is CSAAGATPNPYF.

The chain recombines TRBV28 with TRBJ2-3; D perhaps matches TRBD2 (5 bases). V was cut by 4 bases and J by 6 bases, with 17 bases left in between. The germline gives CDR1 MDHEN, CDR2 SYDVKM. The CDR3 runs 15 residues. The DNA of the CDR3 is TGTGCCAGCAGTTCCCCGGACTGGGGATGGGATACGCAGTATTTT. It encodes CASSSPDWGWDTQYF.

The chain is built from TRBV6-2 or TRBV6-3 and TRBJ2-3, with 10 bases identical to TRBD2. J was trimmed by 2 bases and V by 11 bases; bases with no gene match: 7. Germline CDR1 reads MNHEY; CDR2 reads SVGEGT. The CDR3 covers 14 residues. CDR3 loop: CAGKGTSDTDTQYF. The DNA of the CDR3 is TGTGCCGGCAAGGGGACTAGCGACACAGATACGCAGTATTTT.

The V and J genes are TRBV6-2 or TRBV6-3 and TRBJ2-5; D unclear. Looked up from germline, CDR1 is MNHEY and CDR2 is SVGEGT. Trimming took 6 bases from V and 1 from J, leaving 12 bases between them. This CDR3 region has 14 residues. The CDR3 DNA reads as TGTGCCAGCAGGGCAATTGCGATCCAAGAGACCCAGTACTTC. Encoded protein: CASRAIAIQETQYF.